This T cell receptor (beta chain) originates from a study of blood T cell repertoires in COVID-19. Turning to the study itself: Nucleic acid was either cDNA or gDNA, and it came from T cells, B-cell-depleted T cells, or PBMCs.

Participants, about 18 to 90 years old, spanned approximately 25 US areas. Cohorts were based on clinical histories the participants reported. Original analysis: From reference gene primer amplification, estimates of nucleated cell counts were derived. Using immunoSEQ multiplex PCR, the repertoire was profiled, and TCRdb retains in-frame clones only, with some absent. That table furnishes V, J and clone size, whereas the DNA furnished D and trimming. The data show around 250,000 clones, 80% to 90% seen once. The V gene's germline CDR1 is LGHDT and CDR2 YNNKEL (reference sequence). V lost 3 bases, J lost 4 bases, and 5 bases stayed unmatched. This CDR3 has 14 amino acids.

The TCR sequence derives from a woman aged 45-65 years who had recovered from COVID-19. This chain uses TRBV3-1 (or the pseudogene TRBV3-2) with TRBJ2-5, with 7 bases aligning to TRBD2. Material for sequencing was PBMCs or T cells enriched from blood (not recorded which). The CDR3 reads CASSQRLAGETQYF. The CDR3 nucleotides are TGTGCCAGCAGCCAGCGACTAGCCGGAGAGACCCAGTACTTC.